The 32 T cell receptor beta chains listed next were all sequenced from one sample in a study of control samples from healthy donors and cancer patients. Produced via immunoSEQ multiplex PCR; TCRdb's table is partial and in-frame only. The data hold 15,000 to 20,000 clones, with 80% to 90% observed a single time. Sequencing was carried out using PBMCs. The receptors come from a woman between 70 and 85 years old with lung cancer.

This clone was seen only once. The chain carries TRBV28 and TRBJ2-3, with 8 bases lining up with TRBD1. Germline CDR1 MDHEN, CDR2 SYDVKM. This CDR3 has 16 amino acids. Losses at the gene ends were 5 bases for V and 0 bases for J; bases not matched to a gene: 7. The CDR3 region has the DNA TGTGCCAGCAGTCGGGGGACAGGCAGAAGCACAGATACGCAGTATTTT. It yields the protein CASSRGTGRSTDTQYF.

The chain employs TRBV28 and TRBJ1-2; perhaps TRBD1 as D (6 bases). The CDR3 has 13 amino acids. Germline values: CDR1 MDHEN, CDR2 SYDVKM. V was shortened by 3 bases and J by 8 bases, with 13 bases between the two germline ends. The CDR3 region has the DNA TGTGCCAGCAGTTTTTCAGGGGCGGTAGGCTACACCTTC. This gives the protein CASSFSGAVGYTF.

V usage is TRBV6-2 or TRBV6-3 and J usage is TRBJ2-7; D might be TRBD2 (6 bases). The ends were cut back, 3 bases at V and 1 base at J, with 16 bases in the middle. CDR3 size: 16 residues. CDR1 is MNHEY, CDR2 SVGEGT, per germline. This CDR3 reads CASSYSRSSASYEQYF. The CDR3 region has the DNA TGTGCCAGCAGTTATTCGCGGTCTAGCGCTTCCTACGAGCAGTACTTC.

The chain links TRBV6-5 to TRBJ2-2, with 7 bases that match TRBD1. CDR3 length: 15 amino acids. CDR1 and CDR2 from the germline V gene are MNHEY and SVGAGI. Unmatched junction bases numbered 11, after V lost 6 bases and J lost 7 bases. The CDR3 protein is CASRYRGSRSGELFF. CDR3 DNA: TGTGCCAGCAGGTACAGGGGAAGTAGGAGCGGGGAGCTGTTTTTT.

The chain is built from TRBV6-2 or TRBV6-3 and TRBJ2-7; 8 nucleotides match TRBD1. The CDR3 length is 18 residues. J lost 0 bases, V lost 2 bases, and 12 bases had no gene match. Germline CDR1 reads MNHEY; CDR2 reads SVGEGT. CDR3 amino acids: CASSYRISGQDYSYEQYF. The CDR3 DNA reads TGTGCCAGCAGTTACCGAATCTCGGGACAGGACTACTCCTACGAGCAGTACTTC.

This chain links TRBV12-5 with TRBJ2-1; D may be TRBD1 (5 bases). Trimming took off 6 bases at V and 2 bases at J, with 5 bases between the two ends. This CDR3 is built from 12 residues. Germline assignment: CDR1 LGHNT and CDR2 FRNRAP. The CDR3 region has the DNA TGTGCTAGTGGGGGGCCCTACAATGAGCAGTTCTTC. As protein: CASGGPYNEQFF.

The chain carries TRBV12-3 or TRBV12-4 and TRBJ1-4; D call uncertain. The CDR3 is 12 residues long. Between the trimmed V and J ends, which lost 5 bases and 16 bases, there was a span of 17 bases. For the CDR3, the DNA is TGTGCCAGCAGTCCGGTCCTCAACGCTCGGTTTTTT. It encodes CASSPVLNARFF.

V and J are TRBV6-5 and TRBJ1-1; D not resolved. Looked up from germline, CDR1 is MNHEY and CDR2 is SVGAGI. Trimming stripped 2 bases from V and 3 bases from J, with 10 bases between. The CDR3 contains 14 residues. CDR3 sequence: CASSYRAEDTEAFF. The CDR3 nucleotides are TGTGCCAGCAGTTACAGGGCCGAAGACACTGAAGCTTTCTTT.

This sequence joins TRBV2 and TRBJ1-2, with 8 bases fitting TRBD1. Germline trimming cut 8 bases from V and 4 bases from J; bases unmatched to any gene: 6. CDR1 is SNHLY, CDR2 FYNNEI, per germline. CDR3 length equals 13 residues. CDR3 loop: CASGQGNGYGYTF. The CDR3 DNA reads TGTGCCAGCGGACAGGGAAACGGCTATGGCTACACCTTC.

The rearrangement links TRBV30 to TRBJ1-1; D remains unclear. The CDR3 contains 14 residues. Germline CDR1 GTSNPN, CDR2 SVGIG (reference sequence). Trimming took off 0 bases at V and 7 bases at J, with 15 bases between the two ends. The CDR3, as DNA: TGTGCCTGGAGTGTGCCCCCTAACGCGCTTGAAGCTTTCTTT. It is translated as CAWSVPPNALEAFF.

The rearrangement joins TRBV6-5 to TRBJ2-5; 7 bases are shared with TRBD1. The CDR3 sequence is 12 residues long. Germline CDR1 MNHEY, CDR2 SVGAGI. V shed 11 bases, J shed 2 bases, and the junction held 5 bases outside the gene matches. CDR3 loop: CAAGTAQETQYF. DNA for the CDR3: TGTGCCGCTGGGACAGCTCAAGAGACCCAGTACTTC.

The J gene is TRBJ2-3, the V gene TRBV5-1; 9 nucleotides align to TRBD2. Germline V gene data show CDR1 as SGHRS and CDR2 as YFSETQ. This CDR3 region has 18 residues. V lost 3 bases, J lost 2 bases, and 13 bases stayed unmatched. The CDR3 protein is CASSSKGRPSGITDTQYF. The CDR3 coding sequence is TGCGCCAGCAGCTCCAAAGGTCGGCCTAGCGGGATCACAGATACGCAGTATTTT.

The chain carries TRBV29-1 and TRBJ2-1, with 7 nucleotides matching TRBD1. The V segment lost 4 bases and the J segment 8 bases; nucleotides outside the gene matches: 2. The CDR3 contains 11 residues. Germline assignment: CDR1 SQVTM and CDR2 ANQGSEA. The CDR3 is CSVATGDEQFF. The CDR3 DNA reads TGCAGCGTTGCCACAGGGGATGAGCAGTTCTTC.

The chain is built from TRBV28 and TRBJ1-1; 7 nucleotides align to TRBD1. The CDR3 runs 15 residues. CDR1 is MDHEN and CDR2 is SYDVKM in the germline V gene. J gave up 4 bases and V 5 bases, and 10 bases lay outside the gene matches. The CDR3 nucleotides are TGTGCCAGCAGTCGACAGGGAACTTATCGCACTGAAGCTTTCTTT. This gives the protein CASSRQGTYRTEAFF.

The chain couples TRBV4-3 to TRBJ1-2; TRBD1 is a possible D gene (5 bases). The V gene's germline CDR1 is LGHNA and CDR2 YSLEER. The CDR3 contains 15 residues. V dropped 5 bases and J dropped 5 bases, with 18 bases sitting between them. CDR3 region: CASSIFPGPRYGYTF. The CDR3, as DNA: TGCGCCAGCAGCATTTTTCCGGGACCTCGTTATGGCTACACCTTC.

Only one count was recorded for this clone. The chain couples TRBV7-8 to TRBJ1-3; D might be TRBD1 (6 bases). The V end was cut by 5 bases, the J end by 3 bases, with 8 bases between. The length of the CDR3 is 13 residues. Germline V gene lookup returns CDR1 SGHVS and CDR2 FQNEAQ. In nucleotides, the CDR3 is TGTGCCAGCAGCAGGACAGATGGAAACACCATATATTTT. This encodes CASSRTDGNTIYF.

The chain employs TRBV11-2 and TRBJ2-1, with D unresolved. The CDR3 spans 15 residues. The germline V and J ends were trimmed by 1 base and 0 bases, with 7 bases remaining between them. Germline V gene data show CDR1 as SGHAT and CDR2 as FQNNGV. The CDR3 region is CASSLGSSSYNEQFF. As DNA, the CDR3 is TGTGCCAGCAGCTTAGGGAGTAGCTCCTACAATGAGCAGTTCTTC.

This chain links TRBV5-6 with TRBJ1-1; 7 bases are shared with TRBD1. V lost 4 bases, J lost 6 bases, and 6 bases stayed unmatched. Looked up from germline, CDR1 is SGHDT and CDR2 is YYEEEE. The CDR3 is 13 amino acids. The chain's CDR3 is CASSDGTASEAFF. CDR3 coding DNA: TGTGCCAGCAGCGACGGGACAGCTTCTGAAGCTTTCTTT.

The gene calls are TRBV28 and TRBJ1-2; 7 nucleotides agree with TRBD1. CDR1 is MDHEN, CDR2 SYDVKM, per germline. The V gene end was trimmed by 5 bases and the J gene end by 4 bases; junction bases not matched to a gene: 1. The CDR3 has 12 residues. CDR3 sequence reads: CASSGTVYGYTF. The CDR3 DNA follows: TGTGCCAGCAGTGGGACAGTCTATGGCTACACCTTC.

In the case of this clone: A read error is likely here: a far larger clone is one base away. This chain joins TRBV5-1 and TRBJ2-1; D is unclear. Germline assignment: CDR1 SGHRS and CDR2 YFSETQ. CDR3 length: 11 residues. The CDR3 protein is CVSSLGNEQFF. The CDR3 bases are TGCGTCAGCAGCTTGGGGAATGAGCAGTTCTTC.

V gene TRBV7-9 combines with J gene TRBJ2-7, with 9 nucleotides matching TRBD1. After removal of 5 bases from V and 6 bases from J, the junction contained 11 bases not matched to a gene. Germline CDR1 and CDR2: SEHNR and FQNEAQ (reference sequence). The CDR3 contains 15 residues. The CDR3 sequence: CASSGGPGQGIEQYF. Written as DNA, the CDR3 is TGTGCCAGCAGCGGAGGGCCGGGACAGGGTATCGAGCAGTACTTC.

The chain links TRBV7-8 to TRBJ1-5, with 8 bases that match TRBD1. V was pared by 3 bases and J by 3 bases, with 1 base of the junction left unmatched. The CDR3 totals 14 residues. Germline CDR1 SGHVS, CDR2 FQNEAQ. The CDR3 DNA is TGTGCCAGCAGCTTGGACAGGGCCAATCAGCCCCAGCATTTT. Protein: CASSLDRANQPQHF.

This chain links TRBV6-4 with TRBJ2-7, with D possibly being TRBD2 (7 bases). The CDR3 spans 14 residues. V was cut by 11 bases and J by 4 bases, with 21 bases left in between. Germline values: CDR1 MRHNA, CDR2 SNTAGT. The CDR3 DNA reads TGTGCCTCCCCGGTGGGGGGGCGATTGTACGAGCAGTACTTC. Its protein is CASPVGGRLYEQYF.

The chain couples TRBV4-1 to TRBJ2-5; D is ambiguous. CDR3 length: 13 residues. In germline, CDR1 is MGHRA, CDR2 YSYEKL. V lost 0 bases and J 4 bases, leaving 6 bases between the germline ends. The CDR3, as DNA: TGCGCCAGCAGCCAAGAAGCAGCAGAGACCCAGTACTTC. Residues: CASSQEAAETQYF.

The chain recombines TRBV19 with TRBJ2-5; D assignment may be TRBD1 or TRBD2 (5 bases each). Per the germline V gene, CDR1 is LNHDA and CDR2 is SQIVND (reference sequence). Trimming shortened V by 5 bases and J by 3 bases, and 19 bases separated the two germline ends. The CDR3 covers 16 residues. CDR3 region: CASSLAPGAPKETQYF. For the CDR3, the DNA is TGTGCCAGTAGTCTCGCTCCCGGGGCCCCGAAAGAGACCCAGTACTTC.

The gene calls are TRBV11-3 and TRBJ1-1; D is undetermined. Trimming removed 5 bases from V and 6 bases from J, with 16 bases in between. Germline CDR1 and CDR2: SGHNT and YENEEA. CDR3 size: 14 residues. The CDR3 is CASSPTSMTAEAFF. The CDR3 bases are TGTGCCAGCAGCCCAACCTCCATGACGGCTGAAGCTTTCTTT.

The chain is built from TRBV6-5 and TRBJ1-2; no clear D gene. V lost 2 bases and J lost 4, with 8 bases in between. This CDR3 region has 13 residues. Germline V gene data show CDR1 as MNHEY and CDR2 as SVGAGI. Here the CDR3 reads CASSYRVSYGYTF. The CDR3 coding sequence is TGTGCCAGCAGTTACAGGGTTTCCTATGGCTACACCTTC.

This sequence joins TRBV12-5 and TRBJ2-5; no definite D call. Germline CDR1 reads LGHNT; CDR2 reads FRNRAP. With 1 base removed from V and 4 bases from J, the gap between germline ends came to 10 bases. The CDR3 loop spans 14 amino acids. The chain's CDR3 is CASGLGTIGETQYF. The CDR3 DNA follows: TGTGCTAGTGGTTTGGGTACCATTGGAGAGACCCAGTACTTC. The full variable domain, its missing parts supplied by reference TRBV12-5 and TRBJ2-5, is DARVTQTPRHKVTEMGQEVTMRCQPILGHNTVFWYRQTMMQGLELLAYFRNRAPLDDSGMPKDRFSAEMPDATLATLKIQPSEPRDSAVYFCASGLGTIGETQYFGPGTRLLVL.

The CDR3 loop reads CAIEWRVRPGVAKNIQYF. The CDR3 coding sequence is TGCGCCATCGAGTGGAGGGTACGGCCGGGGGTAGCCAAAAACATTCAGTACTTC. The gene calls are TRBV5-1 and TRBJ2-4; D is possibly TRBD2 (6 bases). Trimming removed 9 bases from V and 0 bases from J, with 25 bases in between. The germline CDR1 and CDR2 sequences are SGHRS and YFSETQ. The CDR3 runs 18 residues.

CDR3 nucleotide sequence: TGTGCCAGCAGCTTAGTGGGAGATGAGCAGTTCTTC. Translated: CASSLVGDEQFF. This chain uses TRBV7-9 with TRBJ2-1; perhaps TRBD2 as D (5 bases). This CDR3 is 12 amino acids long. The germline CDR1 and CDR2 sequences are SEHNR and FQNEAQ (reference sequence). Deletions cut 1 base from V and 8 bases from J, with 6 bases between.

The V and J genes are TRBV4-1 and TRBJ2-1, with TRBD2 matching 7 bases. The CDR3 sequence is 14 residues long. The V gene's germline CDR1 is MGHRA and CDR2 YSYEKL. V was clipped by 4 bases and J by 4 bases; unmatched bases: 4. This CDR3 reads CASSPAGPYNEQFF. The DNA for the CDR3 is TGCGCCAGCAGCCCAGCGGGACCTTACAATGAGCAGTTCTTC.

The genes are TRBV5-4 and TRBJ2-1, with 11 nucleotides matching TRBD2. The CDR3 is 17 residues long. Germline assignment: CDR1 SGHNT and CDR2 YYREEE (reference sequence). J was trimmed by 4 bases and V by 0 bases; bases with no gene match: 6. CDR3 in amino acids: CASSLAPLAGGYNEQFF. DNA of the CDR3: TGTGCCAGCAGCTTGGCCCCCCTAGCGGGAGGTTACAATGAGCAGTTCTTC.